The 24 T cell receptor beta chains listed next were all sequenced from one sample in a study of T cells expressing NK-cell markers (dated by TCRdb to 2018 to 2020). Receptor libraries were prepared by 5' RACE. For sequencing, an Illumina HiSeq 2000 was employed. The reads underwent TCRdb reprocessing, giving one record for each CDR3 protein sequence and no DNA. The table for this sample records over 250,000 distinct CDR3 sequences. The ten most abundant clones make up roughly 4.2% of the sample. Sequencing used blood T cells: a sorted CD56 or NKG2C T cell subset, CD4+ or CD8+ T cells, or bulk PBMC T cells (not recorded which). The receptors here all came from a woman aged 18-70 years in good health.

The chain recombines TRBV24-1 with TRBJ2-7. The CDR3 consists of 14 residues. Germline CDR1 and CDR2: KGHDR and SFDVKD. The CDR3 protein is CATSDGQGTYEQYF.

V and J are TRBV20-1 and TRBJ2-5; the D call from TCRdb, TRBD2, cannot be confirmed without DNA. Per germline, CDR1 DFQATT and CDR2 SNEGSKA (reference sequence). CDR3 length equals 15 residues. This CDR3 reads CSAPASGGARKTQYF.

The chain employs TRBV30 and TRBJ2-7; the D gene TCRdb calls, TRBD1, cannot be checked with no DNA. Germline CDR1 reads GTSNPN; CDR2 reads SVGIG (reference sequence). The CDR3 has 13 residues. The CDR3 loop reads CAWRPTGGNEQYF.

The chain carries TRBV5-1 and TRBJ1-1; TCRdb reports TRBD1, a call that lacks DNA to check it against. This CDR3 has 16 amino acids. Germline lookup yields CDR1 SGHRS and CDR2 YFSETQ. The CDR3 here is CASSSQPGRQNTEAFF.

This chain joins TRBV28 and TRBJ2-1; the TCRdb D gene call, TRBD2, has no DNA to confirm it. Germline CDR1 reads MDHEN; CDR2 reads SYDVKM. CDR3 length: 16 residues. The CDR3 spells CASISLAEANYNEQFF.

The chain uses TRBV6-1 and TRBJ2-7. The CDR3 is made up of 13 amino acids. CDR1 MNHNS and CDR2 SASEGT come from the germline V gene. The CDR3 protein is CASSEALTYEQYF.

This sequence joins TRBV5-1 and TRBJ2-3; TCRdb indicates TRBD1, and absent DNA this call remains unverified. The CDR3 is 15 residues long. The germline V gene encodes CDR1 SGHRS and CDR2 YFSETQ. CDR3 residues: CASSLVSGDTDTQYF. Supplemented by reference TRBV5-1 and TRBJ2-3, the full variable domain reads KAGVTQTPRYLIKTRGQQVTLSCSPISGHRSVSWYQQTPGQGLQFLFEYFSETQRNKGNFPGRFSGRQFSNSRSEMNVSTLELGDSALYLCASSLVSGDTDTQYFGPGTRLTVL.

The CDR3 protein is CARSETSGGGGTQYF. The rearrangement links TRBV11-2 to TRBJ2-3; lacking DNA, the TRBD2 call made by TCRdb goes unchecked. The CDR3 spans 15 residues. The germline gives CDR1 SGHAT, CDR2 FQNNGV.

The rearrangement uses TRBV19 and TRBJ2-2. The CDR3 spans 13 residues. CDR1 is LNHDA, CDR2 SQIVND, per germline (reference sequence). CDR3 amino acids: CASSMAITGELFF.

The chain joins TRBV6-2 or TRBV6-3 to TRBJ2-1. The CDR3 loop spans 14 amino acids. CDR1 is MNHEY and CDR2 is SVGEGT in the germline V gene. The chain's CDR3 is CASSYKSGRTEQFF.

The CDR3 sequence: CASSRDRGSSTFF. The rearrangement links TRBV6-2 or TRBV6-3 to TRBJ1-1; TCRdb indicates TRBD1, and absent DNA this call remains unverified. CDR3 length: 13 residues. Germline assignment: CDR1 MNHEY and CDR2 SVGEGT.

The chain has TRBV27 and TRBJ2-7. The CDR3 has 15 amino acids. Per germline, CDR1 MNHEY and CDR2 SMNVEV (reference sequence). CDR3: CASRSEAGGSYEQYF.

This rearrangement joins TRBV3-1 to TRBJ2-5. Germline V gene lookup returns CDR1 LGHDT and CDR2 YNNKEL (reference sequence). The length of the CDR3 is 13 residues. CDR3 sequence reads: CASSQTHRETQYF.

The rearrangement uses TRBV28 and TRBJ2-7; the TCRdb D gene call, TRBD1, has no DNA to confirm it. CDR1 is MDHEN, CDR2 SYDVKM, per germline. This CDR3 is built from 17 residues. CDR3 residues: CASSSGGGSYPSYEQYF.

The chain couples TRBV10-3 to TRBJ2-5; TCRdb indicates TRBD1, and absent DNA this call remains unverified. Germline V gene sequence: CDR1 ENHRY, CDR2 SYGVKD. The CDR3 runs to 14 residues. CDR3 residues: CAISDPGGQETQYF.

The chain's CDR3 is CSASAPALSTDTQYF. The rearrangement joins TRBV20-1 to TRBJ2-3; without DNA, the TCRdb call of TRBD2 cannot be checked. The CDR3 covers 15 residues. CDR1 and CDR2 (germline): DFQATT, SNEGSKA (reference sequence).

This chain connects TRBV20-1 to TRBJ2-3; the TCRdb call, TRBD1, lacks DNA for checking. The CDR3 sequence is 15 residues long. CDR1 is DFQATT, CDR2 SNEGSKA, per germline (reference sequence). CDR3: CSASAGQGGTDTQYF.

This CDR3 is CATSARDRGSDEQFF. The V and J genes are TRBV24-1 and TRBJ2-1; lacking DNA, the TRBD1 call made by TCRdb goes unchecked. The CDR3 is 15 amino acids. Germline V gene sequence: CDR1 KGHDR, CDR2 SFDVKD.

This sequence joins TRBV7-2 and TRBJ2-4; TCRdb reports TRBD1, a call that lacks DNA to check it against. The CDR3 contains 15 residues. Germline loops: CDR1 SGHTA, CDR2 FQGNSA. CDR3 loop: CASSVTSGTGYIQYF.

V is TRBV18 and J is TRBJ2-1. Germline-derived CDR1 and CDR2 are KGHSH and LQKENI. CDR3 size: 14 residues. CDR3 residues: CASSPAGPYNEQFF.

The CDR3 is CASSSAGSNTEAFF. The rearrangement joins TRBV6-5 to TRBJ1-1. The CDR3 is made up of 14 amino acids. Germline CDR1 MNHEY, CDR2 SVGAGI.

The rearrangement uses TRBV5-1 and TRBJ2-3; the D call from TCRdb, TRBD1, cannot be confirmed without DNA. Germline-derived CDR1 and CDR2 are SGHRS and YFSETQ. This CDR3 spans 15 amino acids. This CDR3 is CASSLGDRTPDTQYF. Complete variable domain (other parts from reference TRBV5-1 and TRBJ2-3): KAGVTQTPRYLIKTRGQQVTLSCSPISGHRSVSWYQQTPGQGLQFLFEYFSETQRNKGNFPGRFSGRQFSNSRSEMNVSTLELGDSALYLCASSLGDRTPDTQYFGPGTRLTVL.

This chain links TRBV11-1 with TRBJ2-7. CDR3 length: 13 residues. Germline V gene data show CDR1 as SGHAT and CDR2 as FQDESV (reference sequence). CDR3 region: CASSHATSYEQYF. Full variable domain (rest looked up from reference TRBV11-1 and TRBJ2-7): EAEVAQSPRYKITEKSQAVAFWCDPISGHATLYWYRQILGQGPELLVQFQDESVVDDSQLPKDRFSAERLKGVDSTLKIQPAELGDSAMYLCASSHATSYEQYFGPGTRLTVT.

This rearrangement joins TRBV12-3 or TRBV12-4 to TRBJ1-2; without DNA, the TCRdb call of TRBD1 cannot be checked. This CDR3 spans 14 amino acids. The CDR3 is CASSAPDGRYGYTF.